One sample yielded the 4 T cell receptor beta chains listed below, sequenced in a study of blood T cell repertoires in COVID-19. Some clones are missing from TCRdb's copy, which holds only in-frame ones; the method was immunoSEQ multiplex PCR. This table has 300,000 or so clones, roughly 90% appearing once. Input material: peripheral blood. The receptors were gathered from a woman aged 25-40 years with COVID-19, enrolled during active disease.

In its sample, this clone was seen a few times. V is TRBV6-2 or TRBV6-3 and J is TRBJ1-2; tentatively, D is TRBD1 (6 bases). The CDR3 runs 14 residues. V dropped 0 bases and J dropped 5 bases, with 10 bases sitting between them. The germline gives CDR1 MNHEY, CDR2 SVGEGT. CDR3 residues: CASSYSHREYGYTF. DNA of the CDR3: TGTGCCAGCAGTTACTCGCACAGGGAATATGGCTACACCTTC.

V is TRBV9 and J is TRBJ2-7, with 9 bases fitting TRBD1. V dropped 3 bases and J dropped 2; count of bases not matched to a gene: 9. The CDR3 has 16 amino acids. Germline assignment: CDR1 SGDLS and CDR2 YYNGEE. CDR3 nucleotides: TGTGCCAGCAGCGGGGGACAGGGACAGGGTACCTACGAGCAGTACTTC. It is translated as CASSGGQGQGTYEQYF.

V gene TRBV5-4 combines with J gene TRBJ1-6; no clear D gene. V lost 1 base to trimming and J lost 6 bases, with 5 bases between them. The CDR3 sequence is 13 residues long. Germline V gives CDR1 SGHNT, CDR2 YYREEE (reference sequence). The CDR3: CASSLLFNSPLHF. CDR3 sequence (DNA): TGTGCCAGCAGCTTGCTGTTTAATTCACCCCTCCACTTT.

The V call is TRBV7-8, the J call TRBJ2-7; TRBD2 aligns across 7 bases. The CDR3 is made up of 15 amino acids. Trimming removed 5 bases from V and 2 bases from J; junction bases left unmatched: 9. Germline V gene sequence: CDR1 SGHVS, CDR2 FQNEAQ. The chain's CDR3 is CASSPPPSGPYEQYF. In DNA form, the CDR3 reads TGTGCCAGCAGCCCCCCCCCTAGCGGACCCTACGAGCAGTACTTC. Combining the CDR3 with reference TRBV7-8 and TRBJ2-7 gives the whole variable domain GAGVSQSPRYKVAKRGQDVALRCDPISGHVSLFWYQQALGQGPEFLTYFQNEAQLDKSGLPSDRFFAERPEGSVSTLKIQRTQQEDSAVYLCASSPPPSGPYEQYFGPGTRLTVT.